This T cell receptor beta chain comes out of a study of T cell responses to AZD1222 COVID-19 vaccine. Study outcomes and limitations: All repertoire sampling was performed exclusively after the peak T cell response. Just a handful of AZD1222 recipients tested seropositive at baseline. Donor demographics were predominantly white British with a female majority; clonal diversity may be underestimated.

V shed 1 base, J shed 2 bases, and the junction held 4 bases outside the gene matches. CDR1 is MGHRA, CDR2 YSYEKL, per germline. This CDR3 spans 15 amino acids. With regard to this clone: The target antigen is unknown.

Using immunoSEQ multiplex PCR, the repertoire was profiled, and TCRdb retains in-frame clones only, with some absent. The repertoire holds under 50,000 clones, with approximately 89% as singletons. The sequenced sample was peripheral blood, obtained 28 days after the second AZD1222 dose. The origin of this receptor is an adult who received the AZD1222 COVID-19 vaccine. This chain links TRBV4-1 with TRBJ1-2; 7 nucleotides line up with TRBD1. Written as DNA, the CDR3 is TGCGCCAGCAGCCAAGCGACAGGGATAAACTATGGCTACACCTTC. Amino acid sequence: CASSQATGINYGYTF.